The clone carrying this T cell receptor beta chain showed up just a few times. Its antigen remains unidentified. Disease duration under 2 months; hyperthyroidism patients were aged 18 to 65. Blood from later-ophthalmopathy patients was taken at first hyperthyroidism diagnosis. More than 9.5 ml fresh peripheral blood yielded the PBMCs. With 3 bases removed from V and 3 bases from J, the gap between germline ends came to 15 bases. The CDR3 spans 16 residues. Germline loops: CDR1 SGHDT, CDR2 YYEEEE. The sample comes from a study of T cells in Graves' hyperthyroidism and ophthalmopathy. Overall study findings and caveats: Using 13 V-J features, a model discriminated ophthalmopathy from stable hyperthyroidism.

Amplified regions were TCR beta CDR3 sequences from RNA transcripts. An initial round of RT-PCR targeting the TCR CDR3 relied on the HTBI primer set. TCRdb reanalysed the multiplex PCR reads using MiXCR and keeps one entry per CDR3 protein. The sample contains roughly 170,000 distinct CDR3 sequences, roughly 10% of which appear only once. The chain is built from TRBV5-6 and TRBJ1-4, with unresolved D. The sample taken for sequencing was blood. The sequence was obtained from a woman aged 18-29 years with Graves' hyperthyroidism that later progressed to Graves' ophthalmopathy. CDR3 sequence: CASSSALGRANEKLFF. As DNA, the CDR3 is TGTGCCAGCAGCTCGGCCTTGGGGAGAGCTAATGAAAAACTGTTTTTT.